Reported below is one T cell receptor beta chain. These data are taken from a study of response to subunit inactivated influenza vaccine. The germline gives CDR1 SGHRS, CDR2 YFSETQ. The CDR3 is 14 amino acids. With V trimmed by 4 bases and J by 2 bases, 4 bases remained unmatched. TCRdb reanalysed the RT-PCR reads using MiXCR and keeps one entry per CDR3 protein. This sample has roughly 500,000 distinct CDR3 sequences, with under 25% found just once. The same sample was also used in a study of T cells expressing NK-cell markers. According to that study: Synthesis of TCR beta cDNA relied on 5'RACE template switching carrying UMIs.

The gene calls are TRBV5-1 and TRBJ2-3; 7 bases line up with TRBD1. The specimen comprised CD4+ T cells sorted from PBMCs, sampled roughly 13 days after vaccination. The receptor was derived from a man aged 45-60 years who received an inactivated influenza vaccine. CDR3 DNA sequence: TGCGCCAGCAGCCCGGGACAGATCACAGATACGCAGTATTTT. Its translation is CASSPGQITDTQYF.